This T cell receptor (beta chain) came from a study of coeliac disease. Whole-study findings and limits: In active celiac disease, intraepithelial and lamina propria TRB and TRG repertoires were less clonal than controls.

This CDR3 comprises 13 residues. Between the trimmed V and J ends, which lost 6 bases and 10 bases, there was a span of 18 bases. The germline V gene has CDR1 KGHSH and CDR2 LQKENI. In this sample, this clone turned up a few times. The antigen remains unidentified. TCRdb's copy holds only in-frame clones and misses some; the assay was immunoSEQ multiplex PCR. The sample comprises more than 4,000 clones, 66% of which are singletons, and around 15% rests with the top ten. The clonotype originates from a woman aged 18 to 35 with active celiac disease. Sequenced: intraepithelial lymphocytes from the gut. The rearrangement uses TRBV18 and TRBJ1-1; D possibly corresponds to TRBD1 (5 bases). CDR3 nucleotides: TGTGCCAGCTCCGATTCGAGGGACTCGGGAGCTTTCTTT. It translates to CASSDSRDSGAFF.